A single sample gave rise to the 28 T cell receptor beta chains below, sequenced in a study. TCRdb analysed the 5' RACE reads with MiXCR anew, one entry per CDR3 protein. The table has roughly 55,000 distinct CDR3 sequences, roughly a quarter seen once. Sequenced sample: tumor-infiltrating naive CD4+ T cells sorted from the breast tumor. Subset: naive CD4+ T cells, CD4+CD45RA+CD25-. These receptors were collected from a female donor with breast cancer.

This clonotype was observed at least ten times. This chain joins TRBV20-1 and TRBJ2-5; D gene unclear. CDR1 DFQATT and CDR2 SNEGSKA come from the germline V gene (reference sequence). This CDR3 contains 14 residues. V lost 0 bases, J lost 2 bases, and 10 bases lay in between. CDR3 sequence (DNA): TGCAGTGCTAGAGATCTAACGATTCAAGAGACCCAGTACTTC. It translates to CSARDLTIQETQYF.

This clonotype was seen at least ten times. This chain uses TRBV5-1 with TRBJ2-1; TRBD2 aligns across 11 bases. The V segment lost 7 bases and the J segment 8 bases; nucleotides outside the gene matches: 8. Germline CDR1 and CDR2: SGHRS and YFSETQ. The CDR3 has 14 residues. This chain's CDR3 is CASGSGRAGDEQFF. The CDR3 DNA sequence: TGCGCCAGCGGTAGCGGGAGGGCCGGGGATGAGCAGTTCTTC. Variable domain in full (rest from reference TRBV5-1 and TRBJ2-1): KAGVTQTPRYLIKTRGQQVTLSCSPISGHRSVSWYQQTPGQGLQFLFEYFSETQRNKGNFPGRFSGRQFSNSRSEMNVSTLELGDSALYLCASGSGRAGDEQFFGPGTRLTVL.

Note on this clonotype: One end of the junction varies from germline; a read error may be responsible. The rearrangement links TRBV5-5 to TRBJ2-1, with 11 bases identical to TRBD2. This CDR3 contains 16 residues. Germline V lookup: CDR1 SGHKS, CDR2 YYEKEE (reference sequence). The CDR3 sequence: CASNLAPSGRRNEQLF. The DNA of the CDR3 is TGTGCCAGCAACTTGGCCCCTAGCGGGAGGCGTAATGAGCAGCTCTTC. Full variable domain (outside the CDR3, taken from reference TRBV5-5 and TRBJ2-1): DAGVTQSPTHLIKTRGQQVTLRCSPISGHKSVSWYQQVLGQGPQFIFQYYEKEERGRGNFPDRFSARQFPNYSSELNVNALLLGDSALYLCASNLAPSGRRNEQLFGPGTRLTVL.

V is TRBV9 and J is TRBJ2-2; D gene ambiguous. The CDR3 covers 14 residues. The V end was cut by 0 bases, the J end by 7 bases, with 10 bases between. Germline values: CDR1 SGDLS, CDR2 YYNGEE. In DNA, the CDR3 is TGTGCCAGCAGCGTAGATAGACACGGCGGGGAGCTGTTTTTT. This translates into CASSVDRHGGELFF. Together with reference TRBV9 and TRBJ2-2, the CDR3 gives the full variable domain: DSGVTQTPKHLITATGQRVTLRCSPRSGDLSVYWYQQSLDQGLQFLIQYYNGEERAKGNILERFSAQQFPDLHSELNLSSLELGDSALYFCASSVDRHGGELFFGEGSRLTVL.

This clonotype was observed at least ten times. This rearrangement joins TRBV5-1 to TRBJ1-1; D call uncertain. The germline V and J ends were trimmed by 3 bases and 9 bases, with 15 bases remaining between them. Germline V gives CDR1 SGHRS, CDR2 YFSETQ. There are 13 residues in the CDR3. CDR3 coding DNA: TGCGCCAGCAGCTCTTCAGGTTGGGCGAAAGCTTTCTTT. Translating gives CASSSSGWAKAFF.

This clonotype has at least ten counts. This chain connects TRBV5-1 to TRBJ1-1, with no clear D. The germline V gene has CDR1 SGHRS and CDR2 YFSETQ. The V end lost 0 bases, the J end lost 6 bases, and 9 bases lay between the germline ends. The CDR3 loop spans 13 amino acids. CDR3 in DNA: TGCGCCAGCAGCTTGGAGGGTACGCCTGAAGCTTTCTTT. Its protein is CASSLEGTPEAFF. Using reference TRBV5-1 and TRBJ1-1 for the parts outside the CDR3, the full variable domain is KAGVTQTPRYLIKTRGQQVTLSCSPISGHRSVSWYQQTPGQGLQFLFEYFSETQRNKGNFPGRFSGRQFSNSRSEMNVSTLELGDSALYLCASSLEGTPEAFFGQGTRLTVV.

This clonotype occurred a few times. The genes are TRBV5-1 and TRBJ2-3; D might be TRBD1 or TRBD2, each matching 5 bases. The CDR3 is 14 amino acids. Germline V gene lookup returns CDR1 SGHRS and CDR2 YFSETQ. V was clipped by 4 bases and J by 5 bases, with 14 bases between them. The CDR3 region is CASSPGTSGDTQYF. The CDR3 DNA reads as TGCGCCAGCAGCCCCGGGACCAGCGGAGATACGCAGTATTTT.

The J gene is TRBJ2-5, the V gene TRBV12-5, with D possibly matching TRBD2 (5 bases). The germline V gene encodes CDR1 LGHNT and CDR2 FRNRAP. The V gene lost 6 bases and the J gene lost 4 bases, with 12 bases spanning the gap. The CDR3 loop spans 13 amino acids. The CDR3 sequence: CASGHREGETQYF. CDR3 coding DNA: TGTGCTAGTGGCCACAGAGAGGGAGAGACCCAGTACTTC.

The chain links TRBV9 to TRBJ2-1; 9 nucleotides align to TRBD1. The CDR3 length is 16 residues. The germline CDR1 and CDR2 sequences are SGDLS and YYNGEE. V lost 3 bases, J lost 6 bases, and 10 bases stayed unmatched. The CDR3 DNA sequence: TGTGCCAGCAGCGCGGGACCAGAGACAGGGGGCAATGAGCAGTTCTTC. Its translation: CASSAGPETGGNEQFF.

In this sample, this clonotype turned up a few times. The J gene is TRBJ1-3, the V gene TRBV6-5, with D unresolved. The CDR3 length is 14 residues. Trimming took 4 bases from V and 2 from J, leaving 9 bases between them. Germline CDR1 and CDR2: MNHEY and SVGAGI. CDR3 loop: CASSSRAAGNTIYF. In DNA, the CDR3 is TGTGCCAGCAGTTCCCGGGCTGCTGGAAACACCATATATTTT.

This sequence joins TRBV6-5 and TRBJ2-4; the D gene is possibly TRBD1 (6 bases). V shed 8 bases and J shed 6 bases, with 26 bases lying between them. The V gene's germline CDR1 is MNHEY and CDR2 SVGAGI. The CDR3 sequence is 17 residues long. For the CDR3, the DNA is TGTGCCAGCGGTCCCCGGCCATTCTCGGGACAAGCAAACATTCAGTACTTC. The encoded protein is CASGPRPFSGQANIQYF.

The chain is built from TRBV9 and TRBJ2-7; D may be TRBD1 or TRBD2 (5 bases each). Germline loops: CDR1 SGDLS, CDR2 YYNGEE. V dropped 4 bases and J dropped 3 bases, with 11 bases sitting between them. The CDR3 runs 13 residues. CDR3 loop: CASSPGAYYEQYF. The CDR3 coding sequence is TGTGCCAGCAGCCCCGGGGCCTACTACGAGCAGTACTTC. Based on the CDR3 plus reference TRBV9 and TRBJ2-7, the full variable domain is DSGVTQTPKHLITATGQRVTLRCSPRSGDLSVYWYQQSLDQGLQFLIQYYNGEERAKGNILERFSAQQFPDLHSELNLSSLELGDSALYFCASSPGAYYEQYFGPGTRLTVT.

The chain has TRBV5-1 and TRBJ2-2; D is unclear. CDR1 is SGHRS, CDR2 YFSETQ, per germline. Trimming removed 4 bases from V and 5 bases from J, with 12 bases in between. CDR3 length equals 14 residues. The CDR3: CASSPNVRTGELFF. The DNA of the CDR3 is TGCGCCAGCAGCCCCAACGTTCGGACCGGGGAGCTGTTTTTT.

This clonotype was seen more than once but under ten times. Germline is not matched at one junction end, which may reflect a read error. The V gene is TRBV7-8, the J gene TRBJ1-1; 8 bases line up with TRBD1. Per the germline V gene, CDR1 is SGHVS and CDR2 is FQNEAQ. This CDR3 comprises 15 residues. Written as DNA, the CDR3 is TGTGCCGGCAGCCAGAGAAGCCAGGGGGCGGTTGAAGCTTTCTTT. It specifies CAGSQRSQGAVEAFF.

The rearrangement links TRBV5-6 to TRBJ1-2; D is unclear. This CDR3 is 14 amino acids long. CDR1 and CDR2 from the germline V gene are SGHDT and YYEEEE. V was pared by 4 bases and J by 4 bases, with 14 bases between. Here the CDR3 reads CASSGGGIVYGYTF. CDR3 sequence (DNA): TGTGCCAGCAGCGGTGGAGGAATAGTCTATGGCTACACCTTC.

This clonotype has just a few counts. V gene TRBV19 combines with J gene TRBJ1-1; no clear D. V dropped 1 base and J dropped 6 bases, with 9 bases sitting between them. This CDR3 comprises 13 residues. Germline V lookup: CDR1 LNHDA, CDR2 SQIVND (reference sequence). Written as DNA, the CDR3 is TGTGCCAGTAGTATAGGCCCGGCAGCTGAAGCTTTCTTT. Its protein is CASSIGPAAEAFF.

The genes are TRBV6-5 and TRBJ2-3; 9 bases agree with TRBD2. Per germline, CDR1 MNHEY and CDR2 SVGAGI. V dropped 0 bases and J dropped 2; count of bases not matched to a gene: 6. This CDR3 has 17 amino acids. The CDR3 DNA follows: TGTGCCAGCAGTTACTCCACTAGCGGGTGTTACACAGATACGCAGTATTTT. It yields the protein CASSYSTSGCYTDTQYF.

The V gene is TRBV5-1, the J gene TRBJ2-2; D remains ambiguous. Germline CDR1 is SGHRS and CDR2 is YFSETQ. Deletions cut 1 base from V and 1 base from J, with 5 bases between. There are 14 residues in the CDR3. The CDR3 sequence: CASSLFGNTGELFF. DNA of the CDR3: TGCGCCAGCAGCTTGTTTGGGAACACCGGGGAGCTGTTTTTT.

The V gene is TRBV6-1, the J gene TRBJ1-2; D is uncertain. Germline V lookup: CDR1 MNHNS, CDR2 SASEGT. This CDR3 contains 14 residues. The V end was cut by 11 bases, the J end by 3 bases, with 19 bases between. CDR3 sequence (DNA): TGTGCCTGTTTTTTAGGCGGCCGTGACTATGGCTACACCTTC. This sequence encodes CACFLGGRDYGYTF.

In DNA form, the CDR3 reads TGTGCCAGCAGTTTTATCCCCCTTGGACTAGCGGGAGGGAATGAGCAGTTCTTC. This gives the protein CASSFIPLGLAGGNEQFF. This chain links TRBV28 with TRBJ2-1, with TRBD2 matching 15 bases. The CDR3 is made up of 18 amino acids. In germline, CDR1 is MDHEN, CDR2 SYDVKM. V was pared by 3 bases and J by 7 bases, with 10 bases of the junction left unmatched.

Only a few counts were recorded for this clonotype. The chain combines TRBV5-1 with TRBJ2-3, with TRBD2 matching over 8 bases. The CDR3 covers 15 residues. V was clipped by 3 bases and J by 2 bases; unmatched bases: 5. Germline CDR1 SGHRS, CDR2 YFSETQ. CDR3: CASSSGTRYTDTQYF. The DNA for the CDR3 is TGCGCCAGCAGCTCCGGGACTAGATACACAGATACGCAGTATTTT.

The V call is TRBV7-2, the J call TRBJ2-1; D unresolved. CDR3 length equals 12 residues. V shed 4 bases and J shed 9 bases, with 10 bases lying between them. CDR1 is SGHTA and CDR2 is FQGNSA in the germline V gene. DNA of the CDR3: TGTGCCAGCAGCTCCCTCGTCGGTGAGCAGTTCTTC. Its protein product is CASSSLVGEQFF.

This clonotype was seen repeatedly, ten times or more. The chain is built from TRBV28 and TRBJ1-2; D may be TRBD1 (6 bases). Germline loops: CDR1 MDHEN, CDR2 SYDVKM. The V gene lost 5 bases and the J gene lost 8 bases, with 12 bases spanning the gap. The CDR3 covers 12 residues. The chain's CDR3 is CASSPGDRGYTF. DNA for the CDR3: TGTGCCAGCAGTCCAGGGGACCGCGGCTACACCTTC.

Regarding this clonotype: This could be a read error, since a much larger clone is one nucleotide away. The rearrangement links TRBV7-2 to TRBJ2-1, with D maybe TRBD2 (5 bases). The germline V gene encodes CDR1 SGHTA and CDR2 FQGNSA. The CDR3 sequence is 15 residues long. The CDR3 coding sequence is TGTGCCGGCAGCCCCCTAGCCCACGCCTACAATGAGCAGTTCTTC. This sequence encodes CAGSPLAHAYNEQFF. The full variable domain, completed using reference TRBV7-2 and TRBJ2-1, is GAGVSQSPSNKVTEKGKDVELRCDPISGHTALYWYRQSLGQGLEFLIYFQGNSAPDKSGLPSDRFSAERTGGSVSTLTIQRTQQEDSAVYLCAGSPLAHAYNEQFFGPGTRLTVL.

This clonotype showed up just a few times. The chain is built from TRBV7-2 and TRBJ2-4; no definite D call. V was clipped by 0 bases and J by 7 bases, with 10 bases between them. There are 14 residues in the CDR3. Germline assignment: CDR1 SGHTA and CDR2 FQGNSA. The CDR3, as DNA: TGTGCCAGCAGCTTAGCGCTAGGCTGGAACATTCAGTACTTC. Translation: CASSLALGWNIQYF.

This clonotype has just a few counts. J is TRBJ2-3 and V is TRBV5-1; D is unresolved. The CDR3 extends over 13 amino acids. The germline gives CDR1 SGHRS, CDR2 YFSETQ. V gave up 2 bases and J gave up 3 bases, with 7 bases separating them. The CDR3 region has the DNA TGCGCCAGCAGCTTAGGAAGGACAGATACGCAGTATTTT. As protein: CASSLGRTDTQYF. Filled out from reference TRBV5-1 and TRBJ2-3, the complete variable domain reads KAGVTQTPRYLIKTRGQQVTLSCSPISGHRSVSWYQQTPGQGLQFLFEYFSETQRNKGNFPGRFSGRQFSNSRSEMNVSTLELGDSALYLCASSLGRTDTQYFGPGTRLTVL.

This clonotype showed up many times. The J gene is TRBJ2-5, the V gene TRBV29-1; 9 bases match TRBD1. J was trimmed by 4 bases and V by 7 bases; bases with no gene match: 13. The germline V gene encodes CDR1 SQVTM and CDR2 ANQGSEA. This CDR3 is 15 amino acids long. CDR3 protein: CSAEGDRVGRETQYF. For the CDR3, the DNA is TGCAGCGCGGAAGGGGACAGGGTGGGTCGAGAGACCCAGTACTTC.

The rearrangement uses TRBV2 and TRBJ1-1; the D is unclear. V lost 8 bases, J lost 2 bases, and 12 bases lay in between. Germline assignment: CDR1 SNHLY and CDR2 FYNNEI. The CDR3 is 13 residues long. The CDR3 sequence is CASHSGRNTEAFF. In DNA, the CDR3 is TGTGCCAGCCACAGCGGAAGAAACACTGAAGCTTTCTTT.